This T cell receptor (beta chain) was sequenced during a study of blood T cells in healthy people across ages. Primed by a sample-barcoded 5' primer and a J-beta primer mix, a second PCR proceeded for about 6 to 11 cycles. TCRdb re-derived calls from the 5' RACE reads in MiXCR, one entry per CDR3 protein. The table has approximately 780,000 distinct CDR3 sequences, more than 25% seen once. Trimming stripped 5 bases from V and 0 bases from J, with 13 bases between. This CDR3 contains 15 residues. Germline CDR1 and CDR2: LGHDT and YNNKEL (reference sequence). This sample also belongs to another study, concerning T cells of mothers and their children. In that study: Extracted RNA, in its entirety, went into cDNA synthesis at about 1.6 ug per 15 ul.

The chain employs TRBV3-1 and TRBJ1-2; D might be TRBD1 (6 bases). The sequenced material came from blood. The clonotype was recovered from a boy aged 5-17 years in good health. DNA of the CDR3: TGTGCCAGCAGCTATCAGGGGTTAGCTAACTATGGCTACACCTTC. Translated: CASSYQGLANYGYTF.